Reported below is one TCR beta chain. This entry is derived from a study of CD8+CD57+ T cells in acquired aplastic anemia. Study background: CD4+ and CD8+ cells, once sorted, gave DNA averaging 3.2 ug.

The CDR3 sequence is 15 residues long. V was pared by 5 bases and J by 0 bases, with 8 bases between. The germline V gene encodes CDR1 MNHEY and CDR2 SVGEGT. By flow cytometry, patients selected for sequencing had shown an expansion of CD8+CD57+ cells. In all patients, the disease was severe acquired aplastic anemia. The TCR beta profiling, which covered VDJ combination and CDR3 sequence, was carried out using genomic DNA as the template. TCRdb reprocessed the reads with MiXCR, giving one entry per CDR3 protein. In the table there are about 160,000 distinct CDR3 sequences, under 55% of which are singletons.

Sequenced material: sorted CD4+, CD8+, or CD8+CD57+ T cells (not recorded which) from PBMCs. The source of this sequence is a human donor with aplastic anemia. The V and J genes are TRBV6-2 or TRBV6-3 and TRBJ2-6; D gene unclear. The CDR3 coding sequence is TGTGCCAGCAGTCTCTCCCGCTCTGGGGCCAACGTCCTGACTTTC. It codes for CASSLSRSGANVLTF.